The 14 T cell receptor beta chains presented below share a single source sample, sequenced in a study of identical twins. A single record per CDR3 protein comes from TCRdb applying MiXCR to the 5' RACE reads. The repertoire holds 200,000 to 250,000 distinct CDR3 sequences, under 10% seen once, with approximately 2% in the top ten. These data are also associated with another study on yellow fever vaccine responses in identical twins.

Sample: memory (CD45RO+) T cells sorted from blood. The receptor set was obtained from a woman between 18 and 29 years old in good health.

This chain links TRBV18 with TRBJ2-5; D is perhaps TRBD2 (6 bases). Germline CDR1 reads KGHSH; CDR2 reads LQKENI. The CDR3 is made up of 16 amino acids. V lost 0 bases and J lost 1, with 12 bases in between. The CDR3 spells CASSPPWSSGQETQYF. CDR3 in DNA: TGTGCCAGCTCACCACCGTGGAGTAGCGGCCAAGAGACCCAGTACTTC.

The CDR3 reads CAIARQASYGYTF. CDR3 nucleotides: TGTGCCATCGCGCGACAGGCATCCTATGGCTACACCTTC. The chain employs TRBV10-3 and TRBJ1-2, with D tentatively TRBD1 (6 bases). Germline V gives CDR1 ENHRY, CDR2 SYGVKD. Trimming cost V 8 bases and J 4 bases, with 14 bases left between them. The CDR3 sequence is 13 residues long.

This clonotype showed up many times. The CDR3 end shows no conserved phenylalanine or tryptophan, and so a read error is likely. No DNA is shown, since the ends of the CDR3 on it are uncertain; the CDR3 is the one TCRdb lists. The chain carries TRBV9 and TRBJ2-7; TRBD1 is the table's D call, not checked against the DNA. Ends included, the CDR3 has 10 residues. CDR1 and CDR2 from the germline V gene are SGDLS and YYNGEE. CDR3 sequence: CASSVGRGYS.

This clonotype was detected ten times or more. The chain joins TRBV18 to TRBJ2-6, with D uncertain. V was trimmed by 5 bases and J by 4 bases, leaving 3 bases between them. This CDR3 comprises 12 residues. The germline CDR1 and CDR2 sequences are KGHSH and LQKENI. The CDR3: CASSTGANVLTF. The DNA for the CDR3 is TGTGCCAGCTCAACCGGGGCCAACGTCCTGACTTTC.

Remarks on this clonotype: A read error may explain this, as a much larger clone is one base away. No conserved phenylalanine or tryptophan ends this CDR3, so it is likely a read error. V and J are TRBV11-1 and TRBJ2-1, with TRBD2 matching over 14 bases. V lost 6 bases to trimming and J lost 3 bases; unmatched junction nucleotides: 16. The CDR3 is 20 residues long. Germline CDR1 SGHAT, CDR2 FQDESV (reference sequence). The CDR3 DNA reads TGTGCCAGCAGTTCAACAATGGGACTAGCGGGAGTGGGCTTCTACAATGAGCAGTTCTCC. It translates to CASSSTMGLAGVGFYNEQFS.

J is TRBJ2-5 and V is TRBV6-1, with 7 bases matching TRBD2. Germline V gene sequence: CDR1 MNHNS, CDR2 SASEGT. V shed 6 bases and J 2 bases; nucleotides not matched to a gene: 3. This CDR3 spans 13 amino acids. CDR3 loop: CASSPSGQETQYF. In DNA form, the CDR3 reads TGTGCCAGCAGCCCTAGCGGACAAGAGACCCAGTACTTC.

This clonotype was detected ten times or more. The V gene is TRBV12-3 or TRBV12-4, the J gene TRBJ2-1, with TRBD1 identical over 10 bases. V shed 4 bases and J 0 bases; nucleotides not matched to a gene: 0. The CDR3 is made up of 15 amino acids. The CDR3: CASSWDRGSYNEQFF. The CDR3 DNA reads as TGTGCCAGCAGTTGGGACAGGGGCTCCTACAATGAGCAGTTCTTC.

This clonotype came up many times. The rearrangement uses TRBV7-2 and TRBJ2-5; possibly TRBD1 for D (6 bases). Germline values: CDR1 SGHTA, CDR2 FQGNSA. V dropped 5 bases and J dropped 5 bases, with 18 bases sitting between them. The CDR3 loop spans 15 amino acids. DNA for the CDR3: TGTGCCAGCAGCCCTCAGACAGGTCTCTTGGAGACCCAGTACTTC. Its translation is CASSPQTGLLETQYF. The whole variable domain, remainder taken from reference TRBV7-2 and TRBJ2-5, is GAGVSQSPSNKVTEKGKDVELRCDPISGHTALYWYRQSLGQGLEFLIYFQGNSAPDKSGLPSDRFSAERTGGSVSTLTIQRTQQEDSAVYLCASSPQTGLLETQYFGPGTRLLVL.

This clonotype was seen many times. J is TRBJ1-1 and V is TRBV7-3; D unresolved. This CDR3 has 14 residues. V lost 3 bases and J lost 1, with 9 bases in between. Germline CDR1 is SGHTA and CDR2 is FQGTGA. The CDR3 DNA sequence: TGTGCCAGCAGCTTTACGGGGAGGAACACTGAAGCTTTCTTT. As protein: CASSFTGRNTEAFF. Using reference TRBV7-3 and TRBJ1-1 for the parts outside the CDR3, the full variable domain is GAGVSQTPSNKVTEKGKYVELRCDPISGHTALYWYRQSLGQGPEFLIYFQGTGAADDSGLPNDRFFAVRPEGSVSTLKIQRTERGDSAVYLCASSFTGRNTEAFFGQGTRLTVV.

The chain employs TRBV5-4 and TRBJ1-5; D is unclear. The germline CDR1 and CDR2 sequences are SGHNT and YYREEE (reference sequence). V was cut by 1 base and J by 0 bases, with 8 bases left in between. The CDR3 loop spans 15 amino acids. CDR3: CASSLFGVSNQPQHF. The CDR3 DNA reads as TGTGCCAGCAGCTTGTTCGGGGTTAGCAATCAGCCCCAGCATTTT.

The chain joins TRBV7-8 to TRBJ2-7, with 9 bases aligning to TRBD1. Germline assignment: CDR1 SGHVS and CDR2 FQNEAQ. The CDR3 has 14 amino acids. With V trimmed by 5 bases and J by 2 bases, 4 bases remained unmatched. The CDR3 spells CASSGGQGAYEQYF. CDR3 bases: TGTGCCAGCAGCGGGGGACAGGGCGCCTACGAGCAGTACTTC.

In this sample, this clonotype turned up a few times. This chain connects TRBV7-2 to TRBJ2-2; 14 bases align to TRBD2. The V gene end was trimmed by 5 bases and the J gene end by 6 bases; junction bases not matched to a gene: 2. The germline gives CDR1 SGHTA, CDR2 FQGNSA. The CDR3 extends over 15 amino acids. This CDR3 reads CASSTTSGRAGELFF. In DNA form, the CDR3 reads TGTGCCAGCAGCACGACTAGCGGGAGGGCCGGGGAGCTGTTTTTT.

This clonotype has more than one count but fewer than ten. Here the CDR3 reads CATSGLAGNNEQFF. DNA of the CDR3: TGTGCCACTTCGGGACTAGCGGGAAACAATGAGCAGTTCTTC. The chain joins TRBV10-3 to TRBJ2-1; TRBD2 aligns across 13 bases. V was pared by 10 bases and J by 5 bases, with 5 bases of the junction left unmatched. Germline CDR1 ENHRY, CDR2 SYGVKD. The CDR3 spans 14 residues.

This clonotype was seen many times. The chain couples TRBV29-1 to TRBJ2-7; no reliable D call. Trimming removed 5 bases from V and 3 bases from J, with 11 bases in between. From germline, CDR1 is SQVTM and CDR2 ANQGSEA. The CDR3 sequence is 12 residues long. This CDR3 is CSVSSTGYEQYF. As DNA, the CDR3 is TGCAGCGTTTCATCTACGGGCTACGAGCAGTACTTC.